The rows below give T cell receptor beta chains drawn from one sample of a study of T-cell reconstitution after alpha-beta-depleted transplantation in children. TCRdb recomputed calls from the PCR reads with MiXCR, one row per CDR3 protein. The table has 600,000 to 800,000 distinct CDR3 sequences, under 15% seen once. The input for sequencing was PBMCs, taken before TCRalphabeta/CD19-depleted stem cell transplant. The receptors here all came from a girl aged 2-10 years with congenital amegakaryocytic thrombocytopenia, due to receive a stem cell transplant. Each CDR3 is given without its conserved first and last residue. D genes are given only for firm matches. For some rows the clone size is stated as once, few or many, or as a class when expanded; others skip it.

V	D	J	size	CDR3
TRBV20-1	-	TRBJ1-4	many	SARRGYGEKLF
TRBV29-1	TRBD2	TRBJ2-7	many	SVVSSGPYEQY
TRBV30	TRBD1	TRBJ1-2	few	AWTRGLGYGYT
TRBV20-1	-	TRBJ2-5	-	SATVGGQETQY
TRBV12-3/TRBV12-4	-	TRBJ2-5	many	ASSLDLIETQY
TRBV12-3/TRBV12-4	-	TRBJ1-2	many	ASSLGGSGYT
TRBV19	-	TRBJ2-5	-	ASKSQETQY
TRBV4-1	-	TRBJ2-5	many	ASSQVPGRETQY
TRBV7-2	TRBD1	TRBJ2-5	few	ASSLAASPYRGETQY
TRBV12-3/TRBV12-4	-	TRBJ2-5	few	ASSSWDSGETQY
TRBV15	-	TRBJ1-2	few	ATSGFGQSPDGYT
TRBV29-1	TRBD1	TRBJ2-1	few	SVEDGTGGYNEQF
TRBV20-1	-	TRBJ1-5	few	SARGPSVRNQPQH
TRBV7-9	-	TRBJ2-5	-	AGQTGNKETQY
TRBV29-1	TRBD2	TRBJ2-2	many	SVGRTSGSTGELF
TRBV12-3/TRBV12-4	-	TRBJ2-7	many	ASSLPDRSYEQY
TRBV10-3	-	TRBJ2-5	-	AISAGGSLEGTQY
TRBV27	TRBD2	TRBJ2-7	-	ASSPIRLAGFYEQY
TRBV10-3	TRBD2	TRBJ2-7	few	AISDVSGLNYEQY
TRBV5-1	-	TRBJ1-5	few	ASPGERDQPQH
TRBV12-3/TRBV12-4	TRBD1	TRBJ1-1	many	ASRPQGVHAF
TRBV20-1	TRBD1	TRBJ2-7	many	SAGRTGVYEQY
TRBV20-1	-	TRBJ2-5	few	SALGRKTQY
TRBV10-3	TRBD2	TRBJ2-3	-	AISDVTSVSLTDTQY
TRBV20-1	-	TRBJ1-1	few	SAREPMNTEAF
TRBV5-1	-	TRBJ2-7	few	ASSPGSERDEQY
TRBV20-1	-	TRBJ1-1	many	SAIRGPFSNTEAF
TRBV30	-	TRBJ2-7	many	AWSVFRNEQY
TRBV12-3/TRBV12-4	-	TRBJ2-2	many	ASSLALWDTGELF
TRBV11-2	-	TRBJ2-1	few	ASSSTWAAGHNEQF
TRBV30	TRBD2	TRBJ2-7	-	AWTSGRAYEQY
TRBV14	-	TRBJ1-5	-	ASSQLSGNQPQH
TRBV29-1	-	TRBJ1-2	few	SVDWGAYGYT
TRBV10-3	-	TRBJ2-3	many	AISVRRFQQDTQY
TRBV3-1	-	TRBJ2-1	few	ASCQGLQPEGLFNEQF
TRBV28	TRBD2	TRBJ2-1	-	ASRVAGGPFNEQF
TRBV5-6	TRBD1	TRBJ2-6	-	ASSRKGGFSGANVLT
TRBV20-1	-	TRBJ2-1	-	SARTMLRFTYNEQF
TRBV29-1	-	TRBJ1-2	-	SVESGQTYT
TRBV5-1	-	TRBJ1-1	-	ASSWGVGDTVDTEAF
TRBV6-5	-	TRBJ1-2	few	ASSNPNRVDLGGYT
TRBV20-1	-	TRBJ2-1	few	SARSPGNEQF
TRBV20-1	TRBD2	TRBJ2-5	many	GARRYSGSETQY
TRBV20-1	-	TRBJ1-4	many	SARDLSGGEKLF
TRBV5-5	-	TRBJ1-2	many	ASSLLTGYGYT
TRBV7-2	-	TRBJ2-2	-	ASSLSSPHGNVGELF
TRBV29-1	TRBD1	TRBJ2-1	many	SVATFRDSSGEQF
TRBV20-1	TRBD2	TRBJ2-3	-	SARGGVTSADTQY
TRBV5-1	-	TRBJ2-5	many	ASSLEASKLETQY
TRBV5-1	-	TRBJ1-1	many	ASCSGTRNTEAF
TRBV28	-	TRBJ2-7	few	ASRTQWGGPYYEQY
TRBV20-1	-	TRBJ2-7	many	SAVGLTRSEQY
TRBV5-1	-	TRBJ2-5	few	ASSLTINHRETQY
TRBV6-1	TRBD1	TRBJ2-1	many	ASSPPGTGSYNEQF
TRBV29-1	-	TRBJ2-1	many	SVPGLGGREQF
TRBV7-8	-	TRBJ1-3	few	ASSYSPGHNSGNTIY
TRBV21-1	-	TRBJ2-5	few	ASSEDEKTQY
TRBV11-2	TRBD1	TRBJ1-4	-	ASSPPDREREKLF
TRBV5-1	-	TRBJ2-5	many	ASSLVGLEAGRQETQY